A selection of T cell receptor beta chains follows, all from one sample in a study of T cell repertoires in cytomegalovirus infection. MiXCR, run by TCRdb on the reads, gives a single entry per CDR3 protein. There are 550,000 to 850,000 distinct CDR3 sequences in the sample; around 35% occur only once, and around a sixth lies in the top ten. These receptors' targets are unknown. This specimen was cultured PBMCs, taken from culture after CMV antigen stimulation. These receptors all stem from a human donor in good health (CMV status not recorded). Some clones in this sample may be carry-over from other donors' samples. Both conserved end residues are part of each CDR3. The order of the fields is V gene, J gene, CDR3 protein.

V: TRBV5-3; J: TRBJ2-7; CDR3: CASSAGLAGTEQYF
V: TRBV2; J: TRBJ1-1; CDR3: CASIIILGVAEAFF
V: TRBV7-8; J: TRBJ1-2; CDR3: CASSPRTQLHYGYTF
V: TRBV19; J: TRBJ2-1; CDR3: CASSIKGRHNEQFF
V: TRBV4-3; J: TRBJ2-1; CDR3: CASSPILSYNEQFF
V: TRBV7-2; J: TRBJ2-3; CDR3: CASSPTRVEDTQYF
V: TRBV7-8; J: TRBJ2-2; CDR3: CASSLRWTSGTGELFF
V: TRBV20-1; J: TRBJ2-5; CDR3: CSALGLAEETQYF
V: TRBV5-5; J: TRBJ1-3; CDR3: CASTPTGTFGNTIYF
V: TRBV7-2; J: TRBJ2-7; CDR3: CASSLSVSSGGAPYEQYF
V: TRBV7-2; J: TRBJ1-1; CDR3: CASSTQGLGTEAFF
V: TRBV7-9; J: TRBJ1-4; CDR3: CASSPGDITNEKLFF
V: TRBV12-3/TRBV12-4; J: TRBJ2-3; CDR3: CASRSTGTSTDTQYF
V: TRBV18; J: TRBJ1-1; CDR3: CASIKPGGTEAFF
V: TRBV7-9; J: TRBJ1-6; CDR3: CASSSDLGSLHF
V: TRBV7-2; J: TRBJ2-7; CDR3: CASSIGQGVYEQYF
V: TRBV19; J: TRBJ1-1; CDR3: CASRPGQGAGNTEAFF
V: TRBV15; J: TRBJ2-1; CDR3: CATSRDLAAGASDEQFF
V: TRBV7-6; J: TRBJ2-1; CDR3: CASSLYRLGLAGGWEQFF
V: TRBV7-3; J: TRBJ2-5; CDR3: CASAIQGGLQETQYF
V: TRBV6-2/TRBV6-3; J: TRBJ2-5; CDR3: CASSQLARQETQYF
V: TRBV6-1; J: TRBJ2-7; CDR3: CASSGVSGGRYEQYF
V: TRBV10-2; J: TRBJ1-3; CDR3: CASSESGVGNTIYF
V: TRBV6-2/TRBV6-3; J: TRBJ1-2; CDR3: CASSSDGGSNYGYTF
V: TRBV6-2/TRBV6-3; J: TRBJ1-2; CDR3: CASSRDEYYGYTF
V: TRBV4-1; J: TRBJ2-1; CDR3: CASSHPPRGKMRQFF
V: TRBV7-6; J: TRBJ2-7; CDR3: CASSFNRGAGYEQYF
V: TRBV7-2; J: TRBJ1-4; CDR3: CASSPRWDAEKLFF
V: TRBV5-1; J: TRBJ2-7; CDR3: CASSLPFGQGEQYF
V: TRBV6-1; J: TRBJ2-4; CDR3: CASSANELAKNIQYF
V: TRBV2; J: TRBJ1-1; CDR3: CASKEQPNTEAFF
V: TRBV7-8; J: TRBJ2-3; CDR3: CASSSTGTFTDTQYF
V: TRBV7-8; J: TRBJ1-5; CDR3: CASSFRVVGQPQHF
V: TRBV3-1; J: TRBJ2-4; CDR3: CASSQRGIENIQYF
V: TRBV7-2; J: TRBJ2-3; CDR3: CASSLYLLAGGRIDTQYF
V: TRBV7-2; J: TRBJ2-3; CDR3: CASSFAGLAGDTQYF
V: TRBV15; J: TRBJ1-4; CDR3: CATRAGEEKLLF